The 26 T cell receptor beta chains in this list originate from one sample, sequenced in a study of shared clonotypes between healthy human individuals. The data were produced by immunoSEQ multiplex PCR, yet TCRdb's version contains in-frame clones alone and is incomplete. The sample includes approximately 940,000 clones, 60% to 85% of them seen just once. The sequenced material came from memory CD4+ T cells sorted from blood. Subset defined: CD45RA-negative fraction. All receptors come from a man between 18 and 29 years old in good health.

The chain recombines TRBV6-1 with TRBJ2-7; TRBD1 might be the D (6 bases). Trimming took 4 bases from V and 1 from J, leaving 14 bases between them. The CDR3 has 15 amino acids. CDR1 is MNHNS and CDR2 is SASEGT in the germline V gene. CDR3 nucleotides: TGTGCCAGCAGTGCCTACAGGGTGTCGTCCTACGAGCAGTACTTC. Encoded protein: CASSAYRVSSYEQYF.

V is TRBV4-3 and J is TRBJ2-1; 8 bases are shared with TRBD2. The length of the CDR3 is 15 residues. Germline CDR1 LGHNA, CDR2 YSLEER. The trim removed 0 bases at V and 7 bases at J, leaving 5 bases unmatched. Here the CDR3 DNA reads TGCGCCAGCAGCCAAGACGGGAGGGCCTGGAATGAGCAGTTCTTC. Its protein is CASSQDGRAWNEQFF.

The chain links TRBV30 to TRBJ1-1, with D unclear. The CDR3 loop spans 13 amino acids. Germline V gives CDR1 GTSNPN, CDR2 SVGIG (reference sequence). The V end lost 2 bases, the J end lost 0 bases, and 7 bases lay between the germline ends. CDR3 bases: TGTGCCTGGAGTATGGGGATGAACACTGAAGCTTTCTTT. This translates into CAWSMGMNTEAFF.

On this clone: A much more abundant neighbour one base away suggests this may be a read error. The chain has TRBV6-1 and TRBJ1-1; 8 bases are a match to TRBD1. Germline-derived CDR1 and CDR2 are MNHNS and SASEGT. V lost 8 bases to trimming and J lost 1 base; unmatched junction nucleotides: 3. CDR3 length equals 13 residues. The CDR3 DNA reads as TGTGCCAGCTGGACAGGGCGGAACACTGAAGCTTTCTTT. Translation: CASWTGRNTEAFF.

The chain combines TRBV28 with TRBJ2-1, with 8 bases identical to TRBD2. The J segment lost 3 bases and the V segment lost 7 bases, leaving 23 bases of the junction unmatched. The length of the CDR3 is 20 residues. Looked up from germline, CDR1 is MDHEN and CDR2 is SYDVKM. The CDR3 loop reads CASTPNGRGRAGDLYNEQFF. The CDR3 DNA follows: TGTGCCAGCACCCCTAATGGACGGGGGCGAGCGGGAGACCTCTACAATGAGCAGTTCTTC.

The chain joins TRBV7-9 to TRBJ1-1; no clear D. CDR3 length equals 11 residues. Germline-derived CDR1 and CDR2 are SEHNR and FQNEAQ (reference sequence). V was cut by 1 base and J by 8 bases, with 5 bases left in between. The CDR3 loop is CASSLEVEAFF. Written as DNA, the CDR3 is TGTGCCAGCAGCTTAGAGGTAGAAGCTTTCTTT.

V usage is TRBV15 and J usage is TRBJ1-2; a weak D match, TRBD1 (5 bases). The V end was cut by 5 bases, the J end by 3 bases, with 13 bases between. This CDR3 has 14 amino acids. Germline V gives CDR1 LNHNV, CDR2 YYDKDF (reference sequence). CDR3 coding DNA: TGTGCCACCAGCCCAGACAGAACCGACTATGGCTACACCTTC. The encoded protein is CATSPDRTDYGYTF.

The chain is built from TRBV4-1 and TRBJ1-1; D gene uncertain. Trimming took 0 bases from V and 5 from J, leaving 7 bases between them. CDR1 and CDR2 (germline): MGHRA, YSYEKL. The CDR3 consists of 13 residues. In nucleotides, the CDR3 is TGCGCCAGCAGCCAAGATCGGGGTACTGAAGCTTTCTTT. As protein: CASSQDRGTEAFF.

The table lists this clone with a count of one. The chain employs TRBV5-1 and TRBJ2-7; unclear D gene. This CDR3 has 13 residues. V was trimmed by 2 bases and J by 1 base, leaving 7 bases between them. The germline CDR1 and CDR2 sequences are SGHRS and YFSETQ. This CDR3 reads CASSFSDSYEQYF. Here the CDR3 DNA reads TGCGCCAGCAGCTTTTCAGATTCCTACGAGCAGTACTTC.

The chain links TRBV2 to TRBJ1-1; D may be TRBD1 (5 bases). V was trimmed by 3 bases and J by 3 bases, leaving 17 bases between them. The CDR3 has 16 amino acids. Germline V lookup: CDR1 SNHLY, CDR2 FYNNEI. The CDR3 protein is CASSDKRGLRDTEAFF. CDR3 sequence (DNA): TGTGCCAGCAGTGATAAGAGGGGCCTGAGGGACACTGAAGCTTTCTTT.

The CDR3 reads CASSLAGHNPSTDTQYF. The CDR3 DNA follows: TGTGCCAGCAGCTTAGCGGGACACAACCCTAGCACAGATACGCAGTATTTT. The chain carries TRBV7-2 and TRBJ2-3; weak D call: TRBD1 (6 bases). The germline V and J ends were trimmed by 0 bases and 0 bases, with 13 bases remaining between them. CDR3 length: 17 residues. Germline loops: CDR1 SGHTA, CDR2 FQGNSA.

Written as DNA, the CDR3 is TGTGCCAGCAGCTTTTCGGACAGGGGGGCTGGCACTGAAGCTTTCTTT. It encodes CASSFSDRGAGTEAFF. This chain links TRBV5-8 with TRBJ1-1, with 10 nucleotides matching TRBD1. CDR1 SGHTS and CDR2 YDEGEE come from the germline V gene. This CDR3 is 16 amino acids long. The junction had 8 bases not matched to a gene; V was cut back by 2 bases and J by 4 bases.

This chain links TRBV6-6 with TRBJ2-6; unclear D gene. This CDR3 comprises 14 residues. From germline, CDR1 is MNHNY and CDR2 SVGAGI (reference sequence). V was shortened by 0 bases and J by 4 bases, with 4 bases between the two germline ends. The DNA of the CDR3 is TGTGCCAGCAGTTACTCTCCCGGGGCCAACGTCCTGACTTTC. Protein sequence: CASSYSPGANVLTF.

The V gene is TRBV18, the J gene TRBJ1-3; 7 bases are shared with TRBD1. Germline CDR1 and CDR2: KGHSH and LQKENI. The CDR3 covers 14 residues. With V trimmed by 2 bases and J by 2 bases, 0 bases remained unmatched. The CDR3 DNA reads as TGTGCCAGCTCACCAGGGACAGCTGGAAACACCATATATTTT. It yields the protein CASSPGTAGNTIYF.

The chain joins TRBV2 to TRBJ1-2; D is uncertain. The germline V and J ends were trimmed by 0 bases and 5 bases, with 7 bases remaining between them. CDR3 size: 13 residues. In germline, CDR1 is SNHLY, CDR2 FYNNEI. The CDR3 DNA reads TGTGCCAGCAGTGAAGCGCGTCGATATGGCTACACCTTC. Encoded protein: CASSEARRYGYTF.

The chain links TRBV27 to TRBJ1-5; 7 nucleotides match TRBD1. The J segment lost 2 bases and the V segment lost 4 bases, leaving 2 bases of the junction unmatched. Per germline, CDR1 MNHEY and CDR2 SMNVEV (reference sequence). This CDR3 contains 14 residues. DNA of the CDR3: TGTGCCAGCAGTTACGGACAGGGCAATCAGCCCCAGCATTTT. Translated, it gives CASSYGQGNQPQHF.

V is TRBV30 and J is TRBJ1-5; D unresolved. V lost 4 bases, J lost 7 bases, and 17 bases lay in between. There are 14 residues in the CDR3. Germline assignment: CDR1 GTSNPN and CDR2 SVGIG (reference sequence). The CDR3, as DNA: TGTGCCTGGACATCGTTGGGAGGGTCCCAGCCCCAGCATTTT. This gives the protein CAWTSLGGSQPQHF. The full variable domain, with the rest looked up from reference TRBV30 and TRBJ1-5, is SQTIHQWPATLVQPVGSPLSLECTVEGTSNPNLYWYRQAAGRGLQLLFYSVGIGQISSEVPQNLSASRPQDRQFILSSKKLLLSDSGFYLCAWTSLGGSQPQHFGDGTRLSIL.

This clone was counted a single time. This rearrangement joins TRBV28 to TRBJ2-7, with no clear D. Trimming removed 2 bases from V and 4 bases from J, with 6 bases in between. The CDR3 has 12 amino acids. Germline loops: CDR1 MDHEN, CDR2 SYDVKM. In DNA, the CDR3 is TGTGCCAGCAGTTTACGGCTATACGAGCAGTACTTC. Translated: CASSLRLYEQYF.

The V and J genes are TRBV5-4 and TRBJ2-7; 11 positions agree with TRBD2. With 2 bases clipped from V and 5 bases from J, the junction kept 6 bases outside the gene matches. The CDR3 runs to 15 residues. CDR1 and CDR2 from the germline V gene are SGHNT and YYREEE (reference sequence). CDR3 sequence reads: CASSFSGRAPNEQYF. In DNA, the CDR3 is TGTGCCAGCAGCTTTAGCGGGAGGGCCCCAAACGAGCAGTACTTC.

The V call is TRBV2, the J call TRBJ1-3; D is perhaps TRBD1 (5 bases). There are 15 residues in the CDR3. Trimming left V 1 base short and J 2 bases short, with 9 bases between. Germline loops: CDR1 SNHLY, CDR2 FYNNEI. The chain's CDR3 is CASSEDGRAGNTIYF. CDR3 coding DNA: TGTGCCAGCAGTGAAGATGGCAGGGCTGGAAACACCATATATTTT.

J is TRBJ2-3 and V is TRBV27; 8 bases align to TRBD2. Germline CDR1 and CDR2: MNHEY and SMNVEV (reference sequence). The V gene end was trimmed by 6 bases and the J gene end by 5 bases; junction bases not matched to a gene: 7. The CDR3 covers 14 residues. The CDR3 DNA sequence: TGTGCCAGCAGACCTATACGGGGGGGAGATACGCAGTATTTT. Translating gives CASRPIRGGDTQYF.

V is TRBV18 and J is TRBJ1-1; 7 nucleotides match TRBD1. This CDR3 comprises 16 residues. Looked up from germline, CDR1 is KGHSH and CDR2 is LQKENI. J was trimmed by 2 bases and V by 1 base; bases with no gene match: 7. The CDR3 loop reads CASSPRNTGANTEAFF. The CDR3 DNA follows: TGTGCCAGCTCACCACGAAATACAGGGGCAAACACTGAAGCTTTCTTT.

This clone was counted a single time. The chain's CDR3 is CASSSTGQGSFSYEQYF. CDR3 sequence (DNA): TGTGCCAGCTCATCTACGGGACAGGGGTCTTTTTCCTACGAGCAGTACTTC. V and J are TRBV18 and TRBJ2-7; TRBD1 matches at 10 bases. The CDR3 extends over 17 amino acids. Germline-derived CDR1 and CDR2 are KGHSH and LQKENI. V gave up 5 bases and J gave up 1 base; unmatched junction bases: 11.

The V and J genes are TRBV30 and TRBJ1-1; 8 nucleotides match TRBD1. J was trimmed by 0 bases and V by 3 bases; bases with no gene match: 6. Germline-derived CDR1 and CDR2 are GTSNPN and SVGIG (reference sequence). This CDR3 is built from 15 residues. CDR3 in DNA: TGTGCCTGGAGGGCAGGGGGCACCATGAACACTGAAGCTTTCTTT. It yields the protein CAWRAGGTMNTEAFF.

V gene TRBV5-8 combines with J gene TRBJ2-3; D gene ambiguous. The ends were cut back, 4 bases at V and 1 base at J, with 16 bases in the middle. The CDR3 has 16 residues. CDR1 SGHTS and CDR2 YDEGEE come from the germline V gene. DNA of the CDR3: TGTGCCAGCAGCCCCGGAAGGAAAAGGGGCACAGATACGCAGTATTTT. Translation gives CASSPGRKRGTDTQYF.

The gene calls are TRBV6-6 and TRBJ2-7; D uncertain. Germline CDR1 reads MNHNY; CDR2 reads SVGAGI (reference sequence). The CDR3 contains 14 residues. The V end was cut by 2 bases, the J end by 3 bases, with 11 bases between. The CDR3 DNA follows: TGTGCCAGCAGTTACGCGGCTAGAGGCTACGAGCAGTACTTC. Encoded protein: CASSYAARGYEQYF.